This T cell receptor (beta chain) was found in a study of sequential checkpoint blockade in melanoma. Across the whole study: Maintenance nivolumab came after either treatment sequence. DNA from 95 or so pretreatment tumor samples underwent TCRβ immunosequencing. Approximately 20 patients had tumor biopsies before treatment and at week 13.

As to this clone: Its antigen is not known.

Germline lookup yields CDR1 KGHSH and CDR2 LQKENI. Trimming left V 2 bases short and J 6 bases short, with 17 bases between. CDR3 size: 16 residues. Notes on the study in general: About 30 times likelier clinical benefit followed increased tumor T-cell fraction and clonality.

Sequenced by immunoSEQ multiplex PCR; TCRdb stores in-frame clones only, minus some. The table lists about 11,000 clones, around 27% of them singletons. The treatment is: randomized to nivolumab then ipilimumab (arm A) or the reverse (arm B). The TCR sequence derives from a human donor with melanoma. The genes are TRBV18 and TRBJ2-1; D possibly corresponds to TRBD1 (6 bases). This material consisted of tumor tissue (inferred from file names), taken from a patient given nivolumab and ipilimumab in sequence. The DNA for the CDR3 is TGTGCCAGCTCACCAAACCCCGGGACATATAGCAATGAGCAGTTCTTC. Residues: CASSPNPGTYSNEQFF.